This TCR beta chain comes out of a study of Ad26.COV2.S vaccination and SARS-CoV-2 variants. Study conclusions and caveats: Vaccinees showed greater spike-specific TCR breadth than placebo recipients.

Remarks on this clone: Its target is not known.

The CDR3 totals 15 residues. V lost 2 bases to trimming and J lost 5 bases; unmatched junction nucleotides: 5. Per the germline V gene, CDR1 is SGHNT and CDR2 is YYREEE (reference sequence). Assay used: immunoSEQ multiplex PCR; TCRdb lists only in-frame clones, some missing. There are approximately 300,000 clones in the sample; roughly 86% occur only once, and approximately 1.9% lies in the top ten. Documented treatment: over 15 received Ad26.COV2.S at low or high dose, single or two shots; about 5 received placebo; per-sample allocation not given. On day 63 after the first injection, vaccine and placebo recipients gave samples. An adult of 18-55 years in Boston served as donor.

This specimen was peripheral blood, taken in a trial of Ad26.COV2.S vaccine versus placebo. V is TRBV5-4 and J is TRBJ2-5; 11 bases are a match to TRBD2. The TCR comes from a person between 18 and 59 years old who received the Ad26.COV2.S COVID-19 vaccine or a placebo. The DNA of the CDR3 is TGTGCCAGCAGCTTTAGCGGGGGGGCCATGGAGACCCAGTACTTC. It yields the protein CASSFSGGAMETQYF. The full variable domain, in which reference TRBV5-4 and TRBJ2-5 provide the parts outside the CDR3, is ETGVTQSPTHLIKTRGQQVTLRCSSQSGHNTVSWYQQALGQGPQFIFQYYREEENGRGNFPPRFSGLQFPNYSSELNVNALELDDSALYLCASSFSGGAMETQYFGPGTRLLVL.